This passage covers 2 T cell receptor beta chains from one sample sequenced in a study of monozygotic twins with inflammatory bowel disease. TCRdb re-called the 5' RACE reads; one entry per CDR3 protein, DNA not given. This sample contains 300,000 to 400,000 distinct CDR3 sequences. Sequencing input: blood. Receptors were obtained from a human donor with ulcerative colitis or Crohn's disease, or a healthy co-twin of an affected twin (not recorded which).

The gene calls are TRBV27 and TRBJ2-1; TCRdb's D gene call, TRBD1, goes unchecked for lack of DNA. CDR1 and CDR2 (germline): MNHEY, SMNVEV (reference sequence). The CDR3 totals 16 residues. CDR3 sequence: CASSPRGTGSGDEQFF.

V usage is TRBV20-1 and J usage is TRBJ2-4; checking the TCRdb D call of TRBD1 is not possible without DNA. The CDR3 totals 14 residues. Germline V gene data show CDR1 as DFQATT and CDR2 as SNEGSKA (reference sequence). The CDR3 region is CSAHGQGGKNIQYF.